This TCR beta chain emerged from a study of T cell repertoires in cytomegalovirus infection. TCRdb redid the calling of the reads with MiXCR, one entry per CDR3 protein. The sample consists of fewer than 300,000 distinct CDR3 sequences, roughly 26% of them appearing once. The CDR3 is 12 amino acids. The germline CDR1 and CDR2 sequences are SGHTA and FQGNSA. With V trimmed by 10 bases and J by 5 bases, 3 bases remained unmatched. A word on this clonotype: Its antigen is still unknown.

Points from the study as a whole: Frequencies of public TCR beta families were cumulated, and this identified carriers of CMV plus the relevant HLA.

Sequenced sample: PBMCs. The chain carries TRBV7-2 and TRBJ2-7; 12 bases map to TRBD1. This clonotype originated in a human donor in good health (CMV status not recorded). Some clones in this sample may be carry-over from other donors' samples. The CDR3 loop is CATGTGGHEQYF. The CDR3, as DNA: TGTGCCACCGGGACAGGGGGCCACGAGCAGTACTTC.